The sequence of this T cell receptor (beta chain) was determined in a study of human T cells and chemical hapten exposure. Library preparation tagged each individual cDNA molecule with a unique molecular identifier. TCRdb re-derived calls from the RACE reads in MiXCR, one entry per CDR3 protein. The data hold 180,000 or so distinct CDR3 sequences, with around 25% observed a single time. This clonotype was picked up a small number of times. Germline V lookup: CDR1 SGHRS, CDR2 YFSETQ. The CDR3 contains 17 residues. V shed 5 bases, J shed 1 base, and the junction held 12 bases outside the gene matches. Indicated time point: patch test 3, about 24 weeks after DPC sensitization. The sample's treatment: therapeutic diphenylcyclopropenone sensitization with weekly scalp DPC.

This TCR was sampled from a woman in her forties with alopecia areata. Some clones in this sample may be carry-over from other donors' samples. This specimen was whole blood, taken in connection with sensitization to the hapten diphenylcyclopropenone (DPC). This rearrangement joins TRBV5-1 to TRBJ2-5; 9 bases fit TRBD1. CDR3 sequence (DNA): TGCGCCAGCAGTCGAGGGACAGGGAACCCCTTCCAAGAGACCCAGTACTTC. This gives the protein CASSRGTGNPFQETQYF.